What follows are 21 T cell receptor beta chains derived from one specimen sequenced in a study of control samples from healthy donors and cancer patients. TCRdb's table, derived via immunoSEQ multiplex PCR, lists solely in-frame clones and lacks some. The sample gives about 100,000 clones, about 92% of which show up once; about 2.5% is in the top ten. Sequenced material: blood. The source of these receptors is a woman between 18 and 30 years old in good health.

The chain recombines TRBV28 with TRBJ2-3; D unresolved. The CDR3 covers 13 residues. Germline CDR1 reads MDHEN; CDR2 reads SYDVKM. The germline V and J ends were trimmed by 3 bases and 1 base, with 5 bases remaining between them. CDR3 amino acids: CASSFPGTDTQYF. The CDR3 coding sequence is TGTGCCAGCAGTTTCCCCGGCACAGATACGCAGTATTTT.

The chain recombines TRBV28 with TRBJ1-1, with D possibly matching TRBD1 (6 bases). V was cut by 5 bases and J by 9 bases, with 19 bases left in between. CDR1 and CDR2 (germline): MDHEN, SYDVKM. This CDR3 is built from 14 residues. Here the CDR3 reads CASSLHTGTEKAFF. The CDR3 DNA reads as TGTGCCAGCAGTCTCCACACAGGGACGGAGAAAGCTTTCTTT.

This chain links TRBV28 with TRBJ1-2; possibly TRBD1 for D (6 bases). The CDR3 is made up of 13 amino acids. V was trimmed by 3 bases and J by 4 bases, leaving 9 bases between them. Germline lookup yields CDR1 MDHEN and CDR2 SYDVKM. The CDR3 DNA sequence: TGTGCCAGCAGTTTGGACAGAACCTATGGCTACACCTTC. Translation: CASSLDRTYGYTF.

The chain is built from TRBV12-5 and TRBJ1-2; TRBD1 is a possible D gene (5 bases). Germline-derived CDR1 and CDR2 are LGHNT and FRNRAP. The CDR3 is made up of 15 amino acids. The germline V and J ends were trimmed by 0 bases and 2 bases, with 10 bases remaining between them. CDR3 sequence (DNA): TGTGCTAGTGGTTTGGTACTGACAGAAAACTATGGCTACACCTTC. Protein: CASGLVLTENYGYTF.

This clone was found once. The CDR3 protein is CASSLTGGNSPLHF. CDR3 nucleotides: TGTGCCAGCAGTTTGACTGGAGGTAATTCACCCCTCCACTTT. V is TRBV27 and J is TRBJ1-6, with D unresolved. The V end lost 3 bases, the J end lost 6 bases, and 9 bases lay between the germline ends. This CDR3 has 14 amino acids. Germline CDR1 MNHEY, CDR2 SMNVEV (reference sequence).

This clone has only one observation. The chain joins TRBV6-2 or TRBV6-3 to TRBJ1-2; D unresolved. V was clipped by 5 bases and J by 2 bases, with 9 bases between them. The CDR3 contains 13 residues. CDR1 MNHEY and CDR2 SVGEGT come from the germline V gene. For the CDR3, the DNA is TGTGCCAGCAGTAAAGGACGGAACTATGGCTACACCTTC. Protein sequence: CASSKGRNYGYTF.

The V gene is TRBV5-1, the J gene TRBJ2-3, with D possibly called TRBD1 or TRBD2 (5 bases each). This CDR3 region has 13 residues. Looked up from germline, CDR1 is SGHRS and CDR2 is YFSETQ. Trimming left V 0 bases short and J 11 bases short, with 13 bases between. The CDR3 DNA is TGCGCCAGCAGCTTGGTACGGGGCGAGGGGCAGTATTTT. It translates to CASSLVRGEGQYF.

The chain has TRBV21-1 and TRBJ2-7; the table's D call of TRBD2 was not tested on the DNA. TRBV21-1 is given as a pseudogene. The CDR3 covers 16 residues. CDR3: CASSEEGGGKPYEQYF. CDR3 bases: TGTGCCAGCAGCGAAGAAGGGGGGGGCAAACCCTACGAGCAGTACTTC.

The CDR3 DNA reads TGTGCCAGCAGTTTACAGGGCCCCTATGGCTACACCTTC. Protein sequence: CASSLQGPYGYTF. This rearrangement joins TRBV27 to TRBJ1-2, with a possible D match to TRBD1 (5 bases). The germline CDR1 and CDR2 sequences are MNHEY and SMNVEV (reference sequence). The CDR3 extends over 13 amino acids. V was cut by 2 bases and J by 4 bases, with 8 bases left in between.

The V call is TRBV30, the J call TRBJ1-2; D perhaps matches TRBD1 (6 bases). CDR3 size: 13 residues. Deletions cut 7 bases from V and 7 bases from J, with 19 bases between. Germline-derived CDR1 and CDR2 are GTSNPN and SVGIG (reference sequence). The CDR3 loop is CALSGRPGVGYTF. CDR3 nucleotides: TGTGCCTTATCGGGCCGTCCAGGGGTTGGCTACACCTTC.

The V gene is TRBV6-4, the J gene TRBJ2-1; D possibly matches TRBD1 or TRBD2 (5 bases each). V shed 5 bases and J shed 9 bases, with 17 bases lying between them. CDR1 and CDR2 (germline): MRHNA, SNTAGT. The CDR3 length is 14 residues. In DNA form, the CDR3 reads TGTGCCAGCAGTTTGGACCCGGGACGGGGTGAGCAGTTCTTC. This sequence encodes CASSLDPGRGEQFF.

The CDR3 DNA is TGTGCCAGTAGTATCCGGACAGGTACGGGGACAGATACGCAGTATTTT. The encoded protein is CASSIRTGTGTDTQYF. The chain couples TRBV19 to TRBJ2-3; 7 positions agree with TRBD1. The junction had 9 bases not matched to a gene; V was cut back by 3 bases and J by 3 bases. The CDR3 sequence is 16 residues long. CDR1 LNHDA and CDR2 SQIVND come from the germline V gene (reference sequence).

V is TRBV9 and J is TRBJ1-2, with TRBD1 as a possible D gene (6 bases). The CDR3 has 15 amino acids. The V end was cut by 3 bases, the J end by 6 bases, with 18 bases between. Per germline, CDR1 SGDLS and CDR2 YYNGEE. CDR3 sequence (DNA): TGTGCCAGCAGCGCCCCGGGGGGCGCGTTGCATGGCTACACCTTC. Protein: CASSAPGGALHGYTF.

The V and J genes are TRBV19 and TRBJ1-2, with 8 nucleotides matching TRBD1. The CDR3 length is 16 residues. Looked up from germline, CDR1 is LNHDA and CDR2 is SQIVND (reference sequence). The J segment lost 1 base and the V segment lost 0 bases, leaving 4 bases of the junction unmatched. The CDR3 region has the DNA TGTGCCAGTAGTATAGATCCGACAGGGGATAACTATGGCTACACCTTC. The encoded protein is CASSIDPTGDNYGYTF.

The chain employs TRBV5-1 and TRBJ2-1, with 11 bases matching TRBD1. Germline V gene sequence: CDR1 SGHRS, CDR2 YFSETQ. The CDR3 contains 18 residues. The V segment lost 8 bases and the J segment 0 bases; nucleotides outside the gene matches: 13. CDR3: CASFPPGQGVYSYNEQFF. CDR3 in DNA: TGCGCCAGTTTTCCACCGGGACAGGGGGTATACTCCTACAATGAGCAGTTCTTC. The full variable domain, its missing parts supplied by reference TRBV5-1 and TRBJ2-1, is KAGVTQTPRYLIKTRGQQVTLSCSPISGHRSVSWYQQTPGQGLQFLFEYFSETQRNKGNFPGRFSGRQFSNSRSEMNVSTLELGDSALYLCASFPPGQGVYSYNEQFFGPGTRLTVL.

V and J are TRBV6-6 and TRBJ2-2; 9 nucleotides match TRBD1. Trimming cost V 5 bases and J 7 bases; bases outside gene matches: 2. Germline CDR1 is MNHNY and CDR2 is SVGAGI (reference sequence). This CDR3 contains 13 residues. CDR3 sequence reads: CASSRQGGGELFF. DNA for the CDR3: TGTGCCAGCAGTCGACAGGGGGGCGGGGAGCTGTTTTTT.

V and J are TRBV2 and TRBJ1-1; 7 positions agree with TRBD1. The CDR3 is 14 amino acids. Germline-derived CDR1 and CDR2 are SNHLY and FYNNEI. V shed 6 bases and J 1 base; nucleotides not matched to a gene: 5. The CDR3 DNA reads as TGTGCCAGCAGGGAGGGACAGCGGAACACTGAAGCTTTCTTT. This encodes CASREGQRNTEAFF.

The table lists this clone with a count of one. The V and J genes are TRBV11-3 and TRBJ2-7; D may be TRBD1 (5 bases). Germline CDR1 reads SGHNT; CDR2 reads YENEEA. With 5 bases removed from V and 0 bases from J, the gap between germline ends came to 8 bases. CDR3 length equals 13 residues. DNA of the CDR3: TGTGCCAGCAGCCCAGGGCCCTCCTACGAGCAGTACTTC. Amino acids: CASSPGPSYEQYF.

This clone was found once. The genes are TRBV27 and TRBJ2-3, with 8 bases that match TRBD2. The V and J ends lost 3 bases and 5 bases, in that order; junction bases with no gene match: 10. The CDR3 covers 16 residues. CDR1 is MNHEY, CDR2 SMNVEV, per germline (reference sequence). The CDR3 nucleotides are TGTGCCAGCAGTTTCATCGGGAGGGCCTCCGTAGATACGCAGTATTTT. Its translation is CASSFIGRASVDTQYF.

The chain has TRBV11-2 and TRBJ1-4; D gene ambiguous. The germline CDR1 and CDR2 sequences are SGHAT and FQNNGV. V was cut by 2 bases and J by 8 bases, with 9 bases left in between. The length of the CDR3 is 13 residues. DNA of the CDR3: TGTGCCAGCAGCTTATTCGGCGGCGAAAAACTGTTTTTT. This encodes CASSLFGGEKLFF.

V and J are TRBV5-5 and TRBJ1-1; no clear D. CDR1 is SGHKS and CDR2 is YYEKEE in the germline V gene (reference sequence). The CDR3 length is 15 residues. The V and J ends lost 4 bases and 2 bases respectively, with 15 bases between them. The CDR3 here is CASSPFGARNTEAFF. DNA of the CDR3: TGTGCCAGCAGCCCCTTCGGAGCGAGAAACACTGAAGCTTTCTTT.